The entry below describes one T cell receptor (beta chain). The CDR3 is made up of 13 amino acids. Germline V lookup: CDR1 MNHEY, CDR2 SMNVEV (reference sequence). Trimming left V 5 bases short and J 5 bases short, with 12 bases between. The data stem from a study of tumour-infiltrating T cells in Burkitt lymphoma. Data came from immunoSEQ multiplex PCR; TCRdb stores just in-frame clones and leaves some out. Here the sample spans some 17,000 clones, 80% being singletons. The material sequenced was tumor tissue. The V gene is TRBV27, the J gene TRBJ2-5; D is unclear. The sequence came from a human donor with diffuse large B-cell lymphoma. This chain's CDR3 is CASSPKALETQYF. The CDR3 DNA reads as TGTGCCAGCAGTCCCAAGGCGCTGGAGACCCAGTACTTC.